This note documents a single T cell receptor (beta chain) sequence. These data are taken from a study of blood T cell repertoires in COVID-19. Study background: Spain, Italy and the United States supplied samples that represented acute and convalescent COVID-19. The cDNA or gDNA used as material had been derived from T cells, B-cell-depleted T cells, or PBMCs.

The CDR3 totals 15 residues. Germline V gene data show CDR1 as LNHDA and CDR2 as SQIVND (reference sequence). Between the trimmed V and J ends, which lost 7 bases and 4 bases, there was a span of 14 bases. Authors' methods: By means of reference gene primer amplification, nucleated cell counts were estimated. The protocol was immunoSEQ multiplex PCR, while the TCRdb copy is restricted to in-frame clones and leaves out a portion. V and J calls plus clone size are reproduced from that table; the DNA served to infer D and trimming. Among a few hundred thousand clones listed, approximately 85% were seen once.

The source material was peripheral blood. The clonotype originates from a man aged 45-65 years with active or convalescent COVID-19. The J gene is TRBJ2-6, the V gene TRBV19; D is perhaps TRBD1 (5 bases). CDR3 in DNA: TGTGCCAGTAATAGGGGAACGTACGGGGCCAACGTCCTGACTTTC. Protein product: CASNRGTYGANVLTF.